These 14 T cell receptor beta chains share one sample of origin, sequenced in a study of T cell repertoires in cytomegalovirus infection. TCRdb reprocessed the reads via MiXCR and lists one record per CDR3 protein. The profile shows about 920,000 distinct CDR3 sequences, around 32% of them singletons. For these TCRs, the target antigens are not known. Sequenced material: cultured CD8+ T cells from PBMCs, taken from culture after CMV antigen stimulation. The receptor source for this set is a human donor in good health (CMV status not recorded). Some clones in this sample may be carry-over from other donors' samples.

This chain joins TRBV7-6 and TRBJ2-4, with 9 bases that match TRBD1. V dropped 5 bases and J dropped 2; count of bases not matched to a gene: 7. This CDR3 is 16 amino acids long. Looked up from germline, CDR1 is SGHVS and CDR2 is FNYEAQ. As DNA, the CDR3 is TGTGCCAGCAGCGGCGGACAGGGGCAGTCCAAAAACATTCAGTACTTC. Translating it yields CASSGGQGQSKNIQYF.

The gene calls are TRBV12-3 or TRBV12-4 and TRBJ1-1, with D perhaps matching TRBD1 (5 bases). The CDR3 length is 15 residues. Trimming stripped 2 bases from V and 4 bases from J, with 14 bases between. The CDR3 nucleotides read TGTGCCAGCAGTTTACAGGGTTTGGGGGGCACTGAAGCTTTCTTT. Translation: CASSLQGLGGTEAFF.

The V and J genes are TRBV4-1 and TRBJ1-1; D not resolved. Trimming pared 2 bases from V and 5 bases from J, leaving 12 bases between. Germline CDR1 and CDR2: MGHRA and YSYEKL. This CDR3 has 14 amino acids. CDR3 sequence (DNA): TGCGCCAGCAGCCAACCCCCGCCAGTTACTGAAGCTTTCTTT. Its protein product is CASSQPPPVTEAFF.

The gene calls are TRBV7-4 and TRBJ1-3; 8 positions agree with TRBD1. After removal of 2 bases from V and 0 bases from J, the junction contained 6 bases not matched to a gene. The CDR3 extends over 17 amino acids. Germline V CDR1 and CDR2: SGHVT, SQSDAQ. DNA for the CDR3: TGTGCCAGCAGCTTAACAGGGGGTGAGATCTCTGGAAACACCATATATTTT. As protein: CASSLTGGEISGNTIYF.

This clonotype was seen repeatedly, ten times or more. V usage is TRBV7-3 and J usage is TRBJ2-5, with 8 bases matching TRBD1. This CDR3 spans 15 amino acids. The germline CDR1 and CDR2 sequences are SGHTA and FQGTGA. J gave up 2 bases and V 5 bases, and 7 bases lay outside the gene matches. Written as DNA, the CDR3 is TGTGCCAGCAGCCAAACAGGGGGATTACAAGAGACCCAGTACTTC. Encoded protein: CASSQTGGLQETQYF.

A note on this clonotype: A much larger clone lies one base from this, so it may be a read error. The V and J genes are TRBV5-4 and TRBJ1-2; D is unclear. The length of the CDR3 is 11 residues. Germline assignment: CDR1 SGHNT and CDR2 YYREEE (reference sequence). CDR3 sequence: CASSFNYGNTF. The CDR3 bases are TGTGCCAGCAGCTTTAACTATGGCAACACCTTC.

This clonotype turned up a few times. V is TRBV10-3 and J is TRBJ2-3; D gene ambiguous. CDR3 length: 14 amino acids. Germline loops: CDR1 ENHRY, CDR2 SYGVKD. The V end was cut by 4 bases, the J end by 4 bases, with 12 bases between. The CDR3 DNA sequence: TGTGCCATCAGTGTTGCAAGGGTTCCAGATACGCAGTATTTT. The encoded protein is CAISVARVPDTQYF.

This chain uses TRBV28 with TRBJ1-1; D remains unclear. Germline CDR1 and CDR2: MDHEN and SYDVKM. The CDR3 is made up of 15 amino acids. V was shortened by 5 bases and J by 1 base, with 14 bases between the two germline ends. The CDR3 DNA reads as TGTGCCAGCAGTCAACTTCCATCCCCGAACACTGAAGCTTTCTTT. Amino acids: CASSQLPSPNTEAFF.

A few counts support this clonotype. The rearrangement links TRBV7-9 to TRBJ2-1; D is perhaps TRBD2 (6 bases). The germline CDR1 and CDR2 sequences are SEHNR and FQNEAQ (reference sequence). The CDR3 consists of 17 residues. The V end was cut by 5 bases, the J end by 2 bases, with 19 bases between. CDR3 nucleotide sequence: TGTGCCAGCAGCCTCCCTCGCGGGGAAGGGGCCTACAATGAGCAGTTCTTC. Translation gives CASSLPRGEGAYNEQFF. The whole variable domain, remainder taken from reference TRBV7-9 and TRBJ2-1, is DTGVSQNPRHKITKRGQNVTFRCDPISEHNRLYWYRQTLGQGPEFLTYFQNEAQLEKSRLLSDRFSAERPKGSFSTLEIQRTEQGDSAMYLCASSLPRGEGAYNEQFFGPGTRLTVL.

This clonotype turned up a few times. J is TRBJ1-2 and V is TRBV6-5, with D possibly TRBD1 on 6 matching bases. The ends were cut back, 6 bases at V and 4 bases at J, with 12 bases in the middle. The CDR3 has 13 residues. The V gene's germline CDR1 is MNHEY and CDR2 SVGAGI. This CDR3 is CASRGGGPYGYTF. The CDR3, as DNA: TGTGCCAGCAGGGGAGGGGGGCCCTATGGCTACACCTTC.

The genes are TRBV5-6 and TRBJ2-7; D uncertain. CDR1 is SGHDT and CDR2 is YYEEEE in the germline V gene. Trimming took off 6 bases at V and 3 bases at J, with 16 bases between the two ends. CDR3 length: 14 amino acids. The CDR3 nucleotides are TGTGCCAGCAATGGTGGGTTTCATCGCTACGAGCAGTACTTC. Its translation is CASNGGFHRYEQYF. The entire variable domain, with the rest obtained from reference TRBV5-6 and TRBJ2-7, is as follows: DAGVTQSPTHLIKTRGQQVTLRCSPKSGHDTVSWYQQALGQGPQFIFQYYEEEERQRGNFPDRFSGHQFPNYSSELNVNALLLGDSALYLCASNGGFHRYEQYFGPGTRLTVT.

This clonotype appeared a few times. J is TRBJ2-5 and V is TRBV6-1, with 8 bases lining up with TRBD1. The germline V gene encodes CDR1 MNHNS and CDR2 SASEGT. This CDR3 contains 16 residues. Trimming took 2 bases from V and 3 from J; bases not matched to a gene: 8. The CDR3 loop is CASSERRTGFEETQYF. CDR3 bases: TGTGCCAGCAGTGAAAGGAGGACAGGGTTCGAAGAGACCCAGTACTTC.

This clonotype was detected a few times. This chain links TRBV7-9 with TRBJ2-7; D is undetermined. V lost 2 bases to trimming and J lost 2 bases, with 16 bases between them. This CDR3 spans 16 amino acids. From germline, CDR1 is SEHNR and CDR2 FQNEAQ (reference sequence). CDR3 sequence (DNA): TGTGCCAGCAGCTTACCCTTTTTAGACGGGCCCTACGAGCAGTACTTC. Protein sequence: CASSLPFLDGPYEQYF.

The chain recombines TRBV12-3 or TRBV12-4 with TRBJ1-4, with 9 bases aligning to TRBD1. V lost 6 bases, J lost 8 bases, and 10 bases stayed unmatched. The CDR3 length is 15 residues. CDR3 region: CASRGPGQGREKLFF. The CDR3 DNA reads TGTGCCAGCAGGGGGCCGGGACAGGGAAGGGAAAAACTGTTTTTT.